This passage covers 19 T cell receptor beta chains from one sample sequenced in a study of T cells after yellow fever vaccination. TCRdb processed the 5' RACE reads anew with MiXCR; each CDR3 protein has one entry. Of fewer than 500,000 distinct CDR3 sequences in the sample, about 19% were seen once. This material consisted of PBMCs, taken before the yellow fever booster vaccination. These TCRs come from a man between 18 and 29 years old who received the YFV17D yellow fever vaccine.

This clonotype was counted a few times. This chain links TRBV5-1 with TRBJ1-1; 8 bases align to TRBD1. Germline assignment: CDR1 SGHRS and CDR2 YFSETQ. The CDR3 is 12 residues long. Trimming removed 3 bases from V and 7 bases from J; junction bases left unmatched: 2. The CDR3 region has the DNA TGCGCCAGCAGCTGGGACAGGTATGAAGCTTTCTTT. This sequence encodes CASSWDRYEAFF.

This sequence joins TRBV2 and TRBJ2-2, with 11 bases matching TRBD2. The length of the CDR3 is 17 residues. The germline V gene has CDR1 SNHLY and CDR2 FYNNEI. The V and J ends lost 6 bases and 2 bases, in that order; junction bases with no gene match: 8. Here the CDR3 reads CASSLAGGRSNTGELFF. The CDR3 region has the DNA TGTGCCAGCAGCTTAGCGGGGGGGCGTAGCAACACCGGGGAGCTGTTTTTT.

This clonotype was detected a few times. V gene TRBV27 combines with J gene TRBJ2-5; 10 bases agree with TRBD2. Losses at the gene ends were 6 bases for V and 5 bases for J; bases not matched to a gene: 12. This CDR3 comprises 16 residues. Germline V CDR1 and CDR2: MNHEY, SMNVEV (reference sequence). The CDR3 spells CASSPGTSADRETQYF. CDR3 sequence (DNA): TGTGCCAGCAGCCCCGGGACTAGCGCGGATCGGGAGACCCAGTACTTC.

Only a few counts were recorded for this clonotype. This chain uses TRBV6-5 with TRBJ2-2; D is perhaps TRBD1 or TRBD2 (5 bases each). The CDR3 covers 17 residues. The V end lost 2 bases, the J end lost 0 bases, and 13 bases lay between the germline ends. In germline, CDR1 is MNHEY, CDR2 SVGAGI. The CDR3 loop is CASSYNGDLANTGELFF. The CDR3 DNA reads TGTGCCAGCAGTTACAACGGGGACCTCGCGAACACCGGGGAGCTGTTTTTT.

Only a few counts were recorded for this clonotype. This chain uses TRBV7-8 with TRBJ2-5; 7 bases are shared with TRBD2. Germline assignment: CDR1 SGHVS and CDR2 FQNEAQ. CDR3 size: 13 residues. V dropped 8 bases and J dropped 5; count of bases not matched to a gene: 8. The CDR3 sequence is CASSTSLRETQYF. For the CDR3, the DNA is TGTGCCAGCTCGACTAGCCTAAGGGAGACCCAGTACTTC.

This chain joins TRBV5-8 and TRBJ1-4, with a weak D call TRBD1 (5 bases). This CDR3 is 14 amino acids long. Between the trimmed V and J ends, which lost 5 bases and 6 bases, there was a span of 14 bases. Germline CDR1 and CDR2: SGHTS and YDEGEE. The CDR3 here is CASSPWGGDEKLFF. The CDR3, as DNA: TGTGCCAGCAGTCCCTGGGGAGGGGATGAAAAACTGTTTTTT.

The CDR3 loop is CASGSPGGYNEQFF. The CDR3 DNA sequence: TGTGCCAGCGGGAGCCCCGGGGGATACAATGAGCAGTTCTTC. The genes are TRBV7-2 and TRBJ2-1; TRBD2 is a possible D gene (6 bases). This CDR3 contains 14 residues. CDR1 is SGHTA and CDR2 is FQGNSA in the germline V gene. Trimming removed 8 bases from V and 4 bases from J, with 15 bases in between.

This clonotype was counted many times. J is TRBJ2-1 and V is TRBV6-1; no firm D call. The germline gives CDR1 MNHNS, CDR2 SASEGT. The V end lost 1 base, the J end lost 2 bases, and 9 bases lay between the germline ends. There are 15 residues in the CDR3. The CDR3 DNA sequence: TGTGCCAGCAGTGAAGGAATCGGACCCTACAATGAGCAGTTCTTC. The encoded protein is CASSEGIGPYNEQFF.

The chain links TRBV4-3 to TRBJ2-3; TRBD2 might be the D (7 bases). CDR3 length: 16 amino acids. The ends were cut back, 0 bases at V and 6 bases at J, with 16 bases in the middle. Germline CDR1 is LGHNA and CDR2 is YSLEER. CDR3 DNA: TGCGCCAGCAGCCAAGAACGGGCGGGGGCTTATGATACGCAGTATTTT. It specifies CASSQERAGAYDTQYF.

This clonotype showed up just a few times. The chain links TRBV28 to TRBJ2-4; perhaps TRBD2 as D (7 bases). Trimming stripped 6 bases from V and 8 bases from J, with 14 bases between. Germline V gene data show CDR1 as MDHEN and CDR2 as SYDVKM. CDR3 length equals 13 residues. The DNA of the CDR3 is TGTGCCAGCAGGACACAGGGAGGGTACATTCAGTACTTC. Protein product: CASRTQGGYIQYF.

This clonotype was seen only a few times. V usage is TRBV6-2 or TRBV6-3 and J usage is TRBJ2-7; TRBD2 might be the D (7 bases). V lost 6 bases and J lost 2, with 14 bases in between. CDR1 is MNHEY and CDR2 is SVGEGT in the germline V gene. This CDR3 has 14 residues. This CDR3 reads CASSQAGATYEQYV. Here the CDR3 DNA reads TGTGCCAGCAGCCAGGCGGGGGCCACCTACGAGCAGTACGTC.

This clonotype appeared a few times. The chain couples TRBV11-2 to TRBJ1-4; 9 positions agree with TRBD1. The length of the CDR3 is 16 residues. In germline, CDR1 is SGHAT, CDR2 FQNNGV. The V gene end was trimmed by 5 bases and the J gene end by 3 bases; junction bases not matched to a gene: 7. The CDR3 nucleotides read TGTGCCAGCAGCCAAAACAGGGGGCTCGCTAATGAAAAACTGTTTTTT. Its translation is CASSQNRGLANEKLFF. The variable domain in full, completed from reference TRBV11-2 and TRBJ1-4, reads EAGVAQSPRYKIIEKRQSVAFWCNPISGHATLYWYQQILGQGPKLLIQFQNNGVVDDSQLPKDRFSAERLKGVDSTLKIQPAKLEDSAVYLCASSQNRGLANEKLFFGSGTQLSVL.

A few counts support this clonotype. The chain joins TRBV24-1 to TRBJ2-1; 8 nucleotides agree with TRBD2. Germline CDR1 reads KGHDR; CDR2 reads SFDVKD. The CDR3 is 17 residues long. V lost 9 bases, J lost 0 bases, and 12 bases stayed unmatched. CDR3 in DNA: TGTGCCACCGCTAACCCAGGGAGCGGGAGCTCCTACAATGAGCAGTTCTTC. Protein sequence: CATANPGSGSSYNEQFF.

This clonotype was counted a few times. The chain has TRBV7-9 and TRBJ1-1, with D possibly matching TRBD1 (5 bases). CDR1 is SEHNR and CDR2 is FQNEAQ in the germline V gene (reference sequence). The CDR3 spans 12 residues. Trimming removed 6 bases at V and 6 bases at J, with 11 bases between. CDR3 DNA sequence: TGTGCCAGCAGTTCAGGGAGATCTGAAGCTTTCTTT. It translates to CASSSGRSEAFF. Full variable domain (outside the CDR3, taken from reference TRBV7-9 and TRBJ1-1): DTGVSQNPRHKITKRGQNVTFRCDPISEHNRLYWYRQTLGQGPEFLTYFQNEAQLEKSRLLSDRFSAERPKGSFSTLEIQRTEQGDSAMYLCASSSGRSEAFFGQGTRLTVV.

This clonotype was seen a few times. This chain connects TRBV12-3 or TRBV12-4 to TRBJ1-5; 8 bases fit TRBD1. There are 15 residues in the CDR3. J was trimmed by 7 bases and V by 5 bases; bases with no gene match: 10. CDR3: CASSPRTGGQQPQHF. The CDR3 bases are TGTGCCAGCAGTCCTCGCACAGGGGGGCAACAGCCCCAGCATTTT.

This clonotype showed up just a few times. V and J are TRBV6-6 and TRBJ1-2; possibly TRBD1 for D (5 bases). Germline CDR1 is MNHNY and CDR2 is SVGAGI (reference sequence). V was pared by 5 bases and J by 8 bases, with 9 bases between. The CDR3 sequence is 11 residues long. The CDR3 nucleotides are TGTGCCAGCAGTCCAGGGTCGGGCTACACCTTC. It codes for CASSPGSGYTF.

The rearrangement joins TRBV3-2 to TRBJ2-7; the table's D call of TRBD1 was not tested on the DNA. TRBV3-2 is a pseudogene segment. The CDR3 is 14 amino acids. The CDR3: CASSQLRVTYEQYV. The CDR3 nucleotides read TGTGCCAGCAGCCAGCTCAGGGTTACCTACGAGCAGTACGTC.

In this sample, this clonotype turned up many times. The CDR3 DNA reads TGTGCCAGCAGCCTACGTGGGGGGAAGGCTTTCTTT. This encodes CASSLRGGKAFF. This sequence joins TRBV6-5 and TRBJ1-1; a weak D match, TRBD1 (5 bases). This CDR3 is 12 amino acids long. Germline assignment: CDR1 MNHEY and CDR2 SVGAGI. With 6 bases removed from V and 11 bases from J, the gap between germline ends came to 16 bases.

This clonotype has a handful of counts. V and J are TRBV28 and TRBJ2-1, with D perhaps TRBD2 (6 bases). Trimming removed 3 bases from V and 3 bases from J, with 9 bases in between. Germline values: CDR1 MDHEN, CDR2 SYDVKM. The CDR3 contains 14 residues. In nucleotides, the CDR3 is TGTGCCAGCAGTTTCGCGCGGGACTACAATGAGCAGTTCTTC. This encodes CASSFARDYNEQFF. Together with reference TRBV28 and TRBJ2-1, the CDR3 gives the full variable domain: DVKVTQSSRYLVKRTGEKVFLECVQDMDHENMFWYRQDPGLGLRLIYFSYDVKMKEKGDIPEGYSVSREKKERFSLILESASTNQTSMYLCASSFARDYNEQFFGPGTRLTVL.